Described below is a single T cell receptor (beta chain) sequence and its context. Its specific antigen is unknown. Base qualities are not recorded, but no much larger clone differs from it by a single base. Looking up the germline V gene yields CDR1 MNHEY and CDR2 SVGAGI. Relative to germline, V is 5 bases shorter and J is 4 bases shorter, with 11 bases between their ends. The CDR3 runs 14 amino acids, cysteine and phenylalanine included. Solely the CDR3 DNA is kept, with 42 bases framed from the first base. Survey-level immunoSEQ TCR-beta sequencing was performed on DNA from CEF-cultured naive and memory CD4+ T cells. On the authors' methods: Preprocessing removed nonproductive sequences and CDR3s not starting with C, not ending with F or W, or shorter than 7 amino acids. Antigen-specific clonotypes were called with the MANAFEST web app on the basis of expansion relative to the reference and to other culture wells. To be counted as positive, a clone had to show significant expansion compared with the reference culture, at an FDR below 0.05, in 2 of 3 replicate wells. Positive clones also required significant expansion versus all other tandem wells and an odds ratio above 5. Cultured and uncultured naive and memory CD4+ repertoires were searched for previously identified spike- and CEF-reactive CDR3s. Pairwise Levenshtein distance, computed with the stringdist R package after three terminal residues were trimmed from each end, was used as the measure of CDR3 homology. In TCRdb, the immuneACCESS table is reduced to in-frame sequences with V and J assigned. These tables do not hold every clone; where another copy was compared, an unresolved V gene accounts for under half, and the others remain unexplained. The V and J calls and clone size come from that table; D and trimming were worked out from the DNA. This sample has tens of thousands of clones in its table, and 77% of those were observed once. The ten most abundant clones make up about 2.5% of the sample.

These data belong to a study of CD4 T cells in relation to SARS-CoV-2 and coronaviruses (dated by TCRdb to the early 2020s). Regarding the research as a whole: In the ViraFEST assay, PBMCs were cultured with antigen for about eleven days, after which TCR beta CDR3s were sequenced to identify antigen-specific clonal expansions. At the level of individual TCR clonotypes, the study evaluated whether memory CD4+ T cells crossreact between the spike proteins of SARS-CoV-2 and those of common cold coronaviruses. Shared crossreactive spike epitopes were mapped to their HLA restriction using patient-derived lymphoblastoid cell lines. The Adaptive Biotechnologies TCR-sequencing kit was used for samples from a few pre-COVID donors and for the naive versus memory experiments, whereas the other data were Illumina-based. Across all 12 patients in the convalescent cohort, the median age was almost 40 years, with a range of roughly 21 to 75 years. For other donors in the study, expansion assays were sequenced with a different, Illumina-based TCR-beta assay. Of the approximately 12 convalescent patients, 8 were male and 4 were female, and two of the subjects were Hispanic. Study-wide conclusions, independent of this receptor: Naive versus memory sequencing indicated the assay detects memory recall responses rather than primary responses primed during culture. Significantly weaker SARS-CoV-2-driven expansion was shown by crossreactive clones than by monoreactive clones, consistent with antigenic imprinting. Crossreactivity analysis centred on spike protein, so crossreactivity against other viral proteins was not assessed. Pre-pandemic and post-infection samples were not both contributed by any donor, so tracing of the source of pre-existing responses was limited. The study was limited by small numbers of patients and tested TCRs. Memory CD4+ clonotypes crossrecognizing SARS-CoV-2 and at least one common cold coronavirus spike were found in around 71% of donors.

Naive and memory CD4+ T cells were separated from cryopreserved PBMCs through CD4 enrichment, which was followed by EasySep naive CD4+ T cell enrichment. Sorted naive or memory CD4+ T cells (roughly 92,000) were grown at a 1:1 ratio with T cell-depleted PBMCs and CEF peptides for about eleven days. Triplicate replicate wells were generally used for each peptide culture condition. PBMCs were isolated from leukapheresis product or whole blood by Ficoll-Paque PLUS gradient centrifugation. PBMCs were either used fresh in the expansion assay or cryopreserved at -140 degrees C. The QIAamp Micro DNA Kit was used to extract genomic DNA from the CD4+ T cells.

This receptor was identified in an adult with COVID-19. Material for sequencing was memory CD4+ T cells from PBMCs, cultured in vitro. This specimen's cell subset or site label, interpreted: memory (non-naive) CD4+ T cells. The chain is made from TRBV6-5 and TRBJ2-2; possibly the D gene is TRBD1, per 7 matching bases. The DNA sequence is as follows: TGTGCCAGCAGTCAGGGGGAGGCCACCGGGGAGCTGTTTTTT. It translates as CASSQGEATGELFF.